This T cell receptor beta chain was sequenced during a study of shared clonotypes between healthy human individuals. The data were produced by immunoSEQ multiplex PCR, yet TCRdb's version contains in-frame clones alone and is incomplete. In the table there are millions of clones, approximately 95% of which are singletons. Study outcomes and limitations: Shared across a few donors were roughly 5% of the naive CD4 clonotypes. A limitation of the genetic and exposure-history diversity represented arose from few donors.

Concerning this clone itself: The antigen remains unidentified.

The V gene's germline CDR1 is SGHVS and CDR2 FQNEAQ. This CDR3 has 21 residues. With V trimmed by 4 bases and J by 1 base, 22 bases remained unmatched. Naive CD8 cells lacked CD45RO, underwent positive selection for CCR7 and left out terminally differentiated effector memory CD45RA+ cells. The sequencing sample was made of naive CD8+ T cells sorted from blood. J is TRBJ2-3 and V is TRBV7-8, with 8 bases lining up with TRBD2. The clonotype was recovered from a man aged 18 to 30 in good health. CDR3 in amino acids: CASSSQGILAGWALGTDTQYF. The CDR3, as DNA: TGTGCCAGCAGCTCCCAGGGGATATTAGCGGGGTGGGCCCTGGGCACAGATACGCAGTATTTT.